These 20 T cell receptor beta chains share one sample of origin, sequenced in a study of blood T cell repertoires in COVID-19. The method was immunoSEQ multiplex PCR; TCRdb's version includes in-frame clones alone and lacks a portion of them. The data contain 80,000 to 90,000 clones, 85% to 90% of them singletons. Material for sequencing was peripheral blood. The receptors were sampled from a man aged 40-50 years with acute or convalescent COVID-19.

The V call is TRBV30, the J call TRBJ1-2; D not certain. The CDR3 totals 13 residues. V was clipped by 3 bases and J by 4 bases, with 12 bases between them. Looked up from germline, CDR1 is GTSNPN and CDR2 is SVGIG (reference sequence). CDR3: CAWSQNRGYGYTF. As DNA, the CDR3 is TGTGCCTGGAGCCAAAACCGGGGCTATGGCTACACCTTC.

This rearrangement joins TRBV6-5 to TRBJ1-5; D perhaps matches TRBD1 (5 bases). The CDR3 covers 14 residues. CDR1 MNHEY and CDR2 SVGAGI come from the germline V gene. V lost 6 bases and J 3 bases, leaving 12 bases between the germline ends. The CDR3, as DNA: TGTGCCAGCAGCTTGACAGTGCTCAATCAGCCCCAGCATTTT. This sequence encodes CASSLTVLNQPQHF.

The chain couples TRBV6-5 to TRBJ2-7; 7 nucleotides match TRBD1. The CDR3 extends over 12 amino acids. With V trimmed by 11 bases and J by 1 base, 5 bases remained unmatched. Germline CDR1 and CDR2: MNHEY and SVGAGI. The CDR3 sequence: CAGKGASYEQYF. In DNA, the CDR3 is TGTGCCGGAAAGGGGGCATCCTACGAGCAGTACTTC.

This rearrangement joins TRBV7-8 to TRBJ2-3; 8 bases match TRBD2. The CDR3 consists of 18 residues. Germline loops: CDR1 SGHVS, CDR2 FQNEAQ. J gave up 0 bases and V 1 base, and 9 bases lay outside the gene matches. The CDR3 DNA reads as TGTGCCAGCAGCTTAGAGTGGCTCGCTAGCGGGAGCACAGATACGCAGTATTTT. Translating it yields CASSLEWLASGSTDTQYF.

This clone has just one count. The chain couples TRBV19 to TRBJ1-1, with 10 positions matching TRBD1. V shed 5 bases, J shed 11 bases, and the junction held 8 bases outside the gene matches. Germline V gene lookup returns CDR1 LNHDA and CDR2 SQIVND (reference sequence). The CDR3 loop spans 13 amino acids. CDR3 bases: TGTGCCAGTAGTCACGACAGGGGGCGGTCGGCTTTCTTT. Its translation: CASSHDRGRSAFF.

The chain recombines TRBV30 with TRBJ2-1; 10 nucleotides match TRBD2. The CDR3 runs to 11 residues. The V and J ends lost 3 bases and 16 bases, in that order; junction bases with no gene match: 6. Per the germline V gene, CDR1 is GTSNPN and CDR2 is SVGIG (reference sequence). CDR3 loop: CAWRAGTSDFF. The DNA for the CDR3 is TGTGCCTGGAGAGCCGGGACTAGCGACTTCTTC.

This chain joins TRBV18 and TRBJ2-1, with 9 nucleotides matching TRBD1. Germline CDR1 and CDR2: KGHSH and LQKENI. CDR3 length: 16 amino acids. V was clipped by 4 bases and J by 6 bases; unmatched bases: 10. Here the CDR3 DNA reads TGTGCCAGCTCACTCCCGGACAGGGGCGGACGCAATGAGCAGTTCTTC. Its protein product is CASSLPDRGGRNEQFF.

The chain couples TRBV7-9 to TRBJ2-7; tentatively, D is TRBD2 (7 bases). The germline CDR1 and CDR2 sequences are SEHNR and FQNEAQ (reference sequence). V was pared by 5 bases and J by 6 bases, with 20 bases between. CDR3 size: 15 residues. The CDR3 DNA reads TGTGCCAGCAGCCAAGGGGGGGGCTTGAACGGCGAGCAGTACTTC. Its translation: CASSQGGGLNGEQYF.

The chain has TRBV7-8 and TRBJ2-7; D is ambiguous. This CDR3 spans 15 amino acids. The V and J ends lost 5 bases and 0 bases respectively, with 14 bases between them. CDR1 is SGHVS and CDR2 is FQNEAQ in the germline V gene. CDR3 sequence (DNA): TGTGCCAGCAGCACGAACGTTGATAGCTCCTACGAGCAGTACTTC. Its translation is CASSTNVDSSYEQYF.

This rearrangement joins TRBV20-1 to TRBJ1-3; D is unclear. Trimming took off 3 bases at V and 0 bases at J, with 15 bases between the two ends. Per germline, CDR1 DFQATT and CDR2 SNEGSKA (reference sequence). This CDR3 has 16 amino acids. CDR3 nucleotide sequence: TGCAGTGCTAGTGTTATGGCGAGGAGCTCTGGAAACACCATATATTTT. Residues: CSASVMARSSGNTIYF.

This clone was picked up one time. The V and J genes are TRBV11-2 and TRBJ1-6; the match to TRBD1 covers 7 bases. This CDR3 is 16 amino acids long. Germline V gene lookup returns CDR1 SGHAT and CDR2 FQNNGV. The junction had 11 bases not matched to a gene; V was cut back by 5 bases and J by 7 bases. This CDR3 reads CASSPDPGQKNSPLHF. As DNA, the CDR3 is TGTGCCAGCAGCCCCGATCCGGGACAGAAGAATTCACCCCTCCACTTT.

The chain has TRBV12-3 or TRBV12-4 and TRBJ1-2; D uncertain. Trimming shortened V by 6 bases and J by 5 bases, and 13 bases separated the two germline ends. CDR3 size: 13 residues. CDR3 DNA: TGTGCCAGCAGCCTAGACCAGATTTATGGCTACACCTTC. This encodes CASSLDQIYGYTF.

Comments on this clone: The same CDR3 is also encoded by other DNA sequences in this sample. The V and J genes are TRBV6-5 and TRBJ1-5; 7 bases map to TRBD1. The CDR3 is 13 residues long. Germline loops: CDR1 MNHEY, CDR2 SVGAGI. The J segment lost 3 bases and the V segment lost 6 bases, leaving 2 bases of the junction unmatched. CDR3 coding DNA: TGTGCCAGCAGACAGGGGAACAATCAGCCCCAGCATTTT. Translated: CASRQGNNQPQHF.

This CDR3 is CASSLNLGTPHF. CDR3 DNA sequence: TGTGCCAGCAGCTTGAATCTCGGGACACCGCATTTT. V is TRBV5-5 and J is TRBJ1-5; D might be TRBD1 (6 bases). Deletions cut 1 base from V and 15 bases from J, with 14 bases between. Looked up from germline, CDR1 is SGHKS and CDR2 is YYEKEE (reference sequence). This CDR3 has 12 amino acids.

The chain recombines TRBV27 with TRBJ1-1; D is uncertain. The germline V gene encodes CDR1 MNHEY and CDR2 SMNVEV (reference sequence). V lost 5 bases to trimming and J lost 5 bases, with 18 bases between them. This CDR3 has 15 amino acids. The CDR3 is CASSPVEGGGTEAFF. The CDR3 DNA sequence: TGTGCCAGCAGTCCAGTGGAAGGAGGAGGGACTGAAGCTTTCTTT.

CDR3: CASSIGEGGNQPQHF. DNA for the CDR3: TGTGCCAGTAGTATAGGTGAAGGGGGCAATCAGCCCCAGCATTTT. The chain combines TRBV19 with TRBJ1-5, with a possible D match to TRBD1 (5 bases). This CDR3 spans 15 amino acids. Germline values: CDR1 LNHDA, CDR2 SQIVND (reference sequence). V was pared by 1 base and J by 2 bases, with 9 bases between.

This sequence joins TRBV7-9 and TRBJ2-1; 13 bases map to TRBD2. The CDR3 totals 16 residues. The germline V gene encodes CDR1 SEHNR and CDR2 FQNEAQ (reference sequence). The junction had 6 bases not matched to a gene; V was cut back by 5 bases and J by 5 bases. CDR3 protein: CASSIPGLAGDNEQFF. The CDR3 DNA reads TGTGCCAGCAGCATACCCGGACTAGCGGGAGACAATGAGCAGTTCTTC.

Note on this clone: Germline and junction disagree at one end, which may indicate a read error. The chain links TRBV7-9 to TRBJ1-1; the match to TRBD1 covers 8 bases. CDR1 SEHNR and CDR2 FQNEAQ come from the germline V gene (reference sequence). The CDR3 contains 16 residues. Here the CDR3 reads CASSPRGTGENPEAFF. The CDR3 nucleotides are TGTGCCAGCAGCCCAAGAGGGACAGGTGAGAACCCTGAAGCTTTCTTT.

V and J are TRBV5-4 and TRBJ2-3; a possible D gene is TRBD2 (6 bases). CDR1 is SGHNT and CDR2 is YYREEE in the germline V gene (reference sequence). This CDR3 comprises 17 residues. The germline V and J ends were trimmed by 0 bases and 6 bases, with 20 bases remaining between them. The CDR3 protein is CASSLGHSGPVGDTQYF. DNA for the CDR3: TGTGCCAGCAGCTTGGGGCATAGCGGCCCTGTGGGGGATACGCAGTATTTT.

V usage is TRBV6-1 and J usage is TRBJ1-1, with D perhaps TRBD1 (5 bases). In germline, CDR1 is MNHNS, CDR2 SASEGT. The CDR3 contains 13 residues. With 1 base removed from V and 8 bases from J, the gap between germline ends came to 11 bases. This CDR3 reads CASSEDRWVEAFF. CDR3 DNA: TGTGCCAGCAGTGAAGACAGGTGGGTAGAAGCTTTCTTT.